The source of this T cell receptor (beta chain) is a study of glioma-infiltrating T cells after dendritic cell vaccination. V lost 5 bases and J lost 3; bases outside the gene matches: 7. The germline gives CDR1 MDHEN, CDR2 SYDVKM. The length of the CDR3 is 14 residues. The sample's time point: after dendritic cell vaccination, including at tumor progression/relapse. Sequencing was performed with immunoSEQ multiplex PCR; in TCRdb, only in-frame clones are kept and a portion is missing. The sample has over 80,000 clones; approximately 80% are singletons. Source: blood, taken after dendritic cell vaccination. This clonotype was sampled from a human donor with glioblastoma. This sequence joins TRBV28 and TRBJ2-7; 7 nucleotides match TRBD2. CDR3 sequence (DNA): TGTGCCAGCAGTCGGGGAGGGAACCACTACGAGCAGTACTTC. This translates into CASSRGGNHYEQYF.